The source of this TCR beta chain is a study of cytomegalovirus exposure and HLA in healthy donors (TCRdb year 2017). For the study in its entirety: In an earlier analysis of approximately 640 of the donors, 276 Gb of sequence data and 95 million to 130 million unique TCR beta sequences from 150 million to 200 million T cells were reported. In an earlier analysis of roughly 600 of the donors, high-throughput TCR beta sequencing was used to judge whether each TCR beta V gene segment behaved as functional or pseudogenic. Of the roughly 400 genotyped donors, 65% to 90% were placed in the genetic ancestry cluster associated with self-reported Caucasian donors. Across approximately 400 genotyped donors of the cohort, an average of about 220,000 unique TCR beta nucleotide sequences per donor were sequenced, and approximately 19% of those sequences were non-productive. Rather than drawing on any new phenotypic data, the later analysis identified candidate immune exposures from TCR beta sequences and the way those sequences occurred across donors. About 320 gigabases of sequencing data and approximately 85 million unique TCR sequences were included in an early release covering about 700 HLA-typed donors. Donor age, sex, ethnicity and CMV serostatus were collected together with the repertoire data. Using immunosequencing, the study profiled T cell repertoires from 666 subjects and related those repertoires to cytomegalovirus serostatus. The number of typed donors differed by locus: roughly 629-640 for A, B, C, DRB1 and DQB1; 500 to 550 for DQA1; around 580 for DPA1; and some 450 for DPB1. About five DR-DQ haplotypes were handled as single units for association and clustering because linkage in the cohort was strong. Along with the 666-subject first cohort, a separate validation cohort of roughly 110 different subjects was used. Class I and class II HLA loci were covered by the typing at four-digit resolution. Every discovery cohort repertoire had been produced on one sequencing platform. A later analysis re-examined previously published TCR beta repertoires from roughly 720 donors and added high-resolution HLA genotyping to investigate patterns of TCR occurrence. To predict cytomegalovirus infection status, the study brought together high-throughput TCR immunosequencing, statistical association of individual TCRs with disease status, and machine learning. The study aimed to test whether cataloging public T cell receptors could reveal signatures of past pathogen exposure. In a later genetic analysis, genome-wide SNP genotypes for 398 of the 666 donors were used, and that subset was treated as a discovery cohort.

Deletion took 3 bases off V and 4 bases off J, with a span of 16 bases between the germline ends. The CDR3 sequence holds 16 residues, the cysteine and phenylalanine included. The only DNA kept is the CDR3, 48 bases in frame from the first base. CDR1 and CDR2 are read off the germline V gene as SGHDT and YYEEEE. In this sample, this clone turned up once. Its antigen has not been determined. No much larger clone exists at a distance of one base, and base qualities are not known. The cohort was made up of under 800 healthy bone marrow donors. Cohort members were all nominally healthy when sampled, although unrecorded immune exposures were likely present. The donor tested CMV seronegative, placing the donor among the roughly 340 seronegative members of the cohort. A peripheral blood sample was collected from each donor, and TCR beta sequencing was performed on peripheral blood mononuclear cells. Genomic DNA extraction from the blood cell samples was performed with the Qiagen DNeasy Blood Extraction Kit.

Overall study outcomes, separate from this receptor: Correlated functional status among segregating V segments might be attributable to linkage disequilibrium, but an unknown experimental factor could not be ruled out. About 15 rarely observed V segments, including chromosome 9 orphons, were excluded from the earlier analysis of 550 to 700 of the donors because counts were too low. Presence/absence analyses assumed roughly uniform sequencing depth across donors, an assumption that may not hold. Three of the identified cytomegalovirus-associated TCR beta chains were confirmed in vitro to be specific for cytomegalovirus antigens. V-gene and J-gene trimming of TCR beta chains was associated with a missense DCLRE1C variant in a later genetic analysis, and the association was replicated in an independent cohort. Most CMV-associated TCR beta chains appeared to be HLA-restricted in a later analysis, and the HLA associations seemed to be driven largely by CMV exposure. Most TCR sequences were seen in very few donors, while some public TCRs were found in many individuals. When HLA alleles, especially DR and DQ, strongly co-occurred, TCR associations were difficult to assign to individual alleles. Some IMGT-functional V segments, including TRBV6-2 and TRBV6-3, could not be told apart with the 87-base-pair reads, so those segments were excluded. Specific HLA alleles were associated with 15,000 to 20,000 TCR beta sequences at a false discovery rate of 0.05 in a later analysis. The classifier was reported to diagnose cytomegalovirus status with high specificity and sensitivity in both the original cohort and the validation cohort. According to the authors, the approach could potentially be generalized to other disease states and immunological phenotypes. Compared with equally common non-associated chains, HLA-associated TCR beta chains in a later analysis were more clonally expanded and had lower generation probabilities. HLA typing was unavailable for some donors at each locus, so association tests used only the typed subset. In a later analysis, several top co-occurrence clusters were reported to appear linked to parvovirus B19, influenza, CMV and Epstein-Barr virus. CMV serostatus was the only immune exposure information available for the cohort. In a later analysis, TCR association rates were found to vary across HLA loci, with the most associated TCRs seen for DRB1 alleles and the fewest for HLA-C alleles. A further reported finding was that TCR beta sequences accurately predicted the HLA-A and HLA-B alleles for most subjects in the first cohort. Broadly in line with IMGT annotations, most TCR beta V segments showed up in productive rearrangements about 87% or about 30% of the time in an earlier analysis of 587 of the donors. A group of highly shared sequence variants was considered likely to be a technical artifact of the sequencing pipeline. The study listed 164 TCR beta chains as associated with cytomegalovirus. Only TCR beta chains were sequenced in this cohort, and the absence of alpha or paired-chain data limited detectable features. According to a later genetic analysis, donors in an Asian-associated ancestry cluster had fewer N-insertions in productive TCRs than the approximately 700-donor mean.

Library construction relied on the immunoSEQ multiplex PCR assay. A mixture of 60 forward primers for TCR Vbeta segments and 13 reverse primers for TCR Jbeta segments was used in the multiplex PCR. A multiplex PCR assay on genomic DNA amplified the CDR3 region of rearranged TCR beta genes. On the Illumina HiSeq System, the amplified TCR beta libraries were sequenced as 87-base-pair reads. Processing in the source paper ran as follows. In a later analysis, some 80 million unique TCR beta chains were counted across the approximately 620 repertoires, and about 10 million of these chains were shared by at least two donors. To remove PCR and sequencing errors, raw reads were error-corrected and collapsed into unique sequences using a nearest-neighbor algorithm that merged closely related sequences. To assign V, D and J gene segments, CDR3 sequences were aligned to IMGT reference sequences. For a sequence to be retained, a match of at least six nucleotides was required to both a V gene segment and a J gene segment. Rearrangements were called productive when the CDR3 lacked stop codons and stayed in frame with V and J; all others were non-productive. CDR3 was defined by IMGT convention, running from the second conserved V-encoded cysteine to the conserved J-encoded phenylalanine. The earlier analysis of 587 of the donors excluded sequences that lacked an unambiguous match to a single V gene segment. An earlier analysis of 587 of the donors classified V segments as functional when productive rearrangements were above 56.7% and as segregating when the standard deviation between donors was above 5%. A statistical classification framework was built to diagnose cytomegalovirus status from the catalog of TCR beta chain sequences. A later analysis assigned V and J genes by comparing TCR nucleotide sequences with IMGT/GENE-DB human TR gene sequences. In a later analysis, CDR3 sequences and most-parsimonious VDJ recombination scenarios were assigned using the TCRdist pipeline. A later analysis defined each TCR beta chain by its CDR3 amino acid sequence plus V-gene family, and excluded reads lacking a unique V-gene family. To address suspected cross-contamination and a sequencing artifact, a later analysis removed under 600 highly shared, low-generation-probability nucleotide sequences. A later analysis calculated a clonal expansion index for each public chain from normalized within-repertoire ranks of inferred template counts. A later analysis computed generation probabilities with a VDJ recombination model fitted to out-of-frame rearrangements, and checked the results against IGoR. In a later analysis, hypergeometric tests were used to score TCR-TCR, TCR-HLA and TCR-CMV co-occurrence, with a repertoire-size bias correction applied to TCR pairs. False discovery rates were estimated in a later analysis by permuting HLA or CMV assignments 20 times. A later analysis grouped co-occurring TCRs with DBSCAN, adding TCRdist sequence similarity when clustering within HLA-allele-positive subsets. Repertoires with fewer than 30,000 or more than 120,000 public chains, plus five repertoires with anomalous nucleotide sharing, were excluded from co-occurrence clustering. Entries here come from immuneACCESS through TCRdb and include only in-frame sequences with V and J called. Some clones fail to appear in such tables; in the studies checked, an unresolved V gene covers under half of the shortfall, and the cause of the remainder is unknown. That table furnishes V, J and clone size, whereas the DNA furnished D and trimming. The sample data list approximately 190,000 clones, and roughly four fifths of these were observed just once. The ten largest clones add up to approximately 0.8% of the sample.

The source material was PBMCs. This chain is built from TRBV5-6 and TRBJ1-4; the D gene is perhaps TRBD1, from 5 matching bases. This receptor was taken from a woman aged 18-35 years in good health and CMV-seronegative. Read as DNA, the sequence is TGTGCCAGCAGCTCTACCGGCCAGGGCCTTAATGAAAAACTGTTTTTT. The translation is CASSSTGQGLNEKLFF.